This T cell receptor beta chain came from a study of molecular identifiers for immune sequencing clone quantification. Across the whole study: Four portions were sequenced after RNA from about 20,000 or 100,000 naive CD8 cells was split five ways in replicates.

It was with previously described methods and listed TCR primers that bulk TCR libraries were made. One entry per CDR3 protein, called by TCRdb with MiXCR from the PCR reads. This table has approximately 590,000 distinct CDR3 sequences, about 25% appearing once. This clonotype turned up a few times. With 2 bases clipped from V and 5 bases from J, the junction kept 4 bases outside the gene matches. Germline V gives CDR1 MGHDK, CDR2 SYGVNS. This CDR3 contains 14 residues. The chain recombines TRBV25-1 with TRBJ1-1; 8 bases agree with TRBD1. This TCR derives from a human donor in good health. Some libraries in this study had Jurkat cell RNA spiked in. Sequenced material: naive CD8+ T cells from blood, with Jurkat cell RNA spiked in. As for subset: FACS-sorted CD8+CD4-CCR7+CD45RA+ naive T cells. This chain's CDR3 is CASSEGTGLTEAFF. CDR3 bases: TGTGCCAGCAGTGAAGGGACAGGCTTAACTGAAGCTTTCTTT.